This T cell receptor (beta chain) was sequenced for a study of T cell responses to AZD1222 COVID-19 vaccine. Study-level points and caveats: Variant regions that are unmutated are reportedly the target of nearly half of spike-specific TCRs.

In this sample, this clone turned up once. What it binds is unknown. TCRdb's copy holds only in-frame clones and misses some; the assay was immunoSEQ multiplex PCR. The sample yields about 100,000 clones, approximately 89% seen once. Trimming shortened V by 5 bases and J by 0 bases, and 16 bases separated the two germline ends. The CDR3 is 16 residues long. Germline-derived CDR1 and CDR2 are LNHDA and SQIVND (reference sequence). The clonotype was recovered from an adult in good health. The chain combines TRBV19 with TRBJ1-1, with D perhaps TRBD1 (5 bases). The starting material was peripheral blood, obtained on day 0 of MenACWY control vaccination. Written as DNA, the CDR3 is TGTGCCAGTAGTGACGGGGGGAGGGCGGTGAACACTGAAGCTTTCTTT. It yields the protein CASSDGGRAVNTEAFF. The full variable domain, completed using reference TRBV19 and TRBJ1-1, is DGGITQSPKYLFRKEGQNVTLSCEQNLNHDAMYWYRQDPGQGLRLIYYSQIVNDFQKGDIAEGYSVSREKKESFPLTVTSAQKNPTAFYLCASSDGGRAVNTEAFFGQGTRLTVV.